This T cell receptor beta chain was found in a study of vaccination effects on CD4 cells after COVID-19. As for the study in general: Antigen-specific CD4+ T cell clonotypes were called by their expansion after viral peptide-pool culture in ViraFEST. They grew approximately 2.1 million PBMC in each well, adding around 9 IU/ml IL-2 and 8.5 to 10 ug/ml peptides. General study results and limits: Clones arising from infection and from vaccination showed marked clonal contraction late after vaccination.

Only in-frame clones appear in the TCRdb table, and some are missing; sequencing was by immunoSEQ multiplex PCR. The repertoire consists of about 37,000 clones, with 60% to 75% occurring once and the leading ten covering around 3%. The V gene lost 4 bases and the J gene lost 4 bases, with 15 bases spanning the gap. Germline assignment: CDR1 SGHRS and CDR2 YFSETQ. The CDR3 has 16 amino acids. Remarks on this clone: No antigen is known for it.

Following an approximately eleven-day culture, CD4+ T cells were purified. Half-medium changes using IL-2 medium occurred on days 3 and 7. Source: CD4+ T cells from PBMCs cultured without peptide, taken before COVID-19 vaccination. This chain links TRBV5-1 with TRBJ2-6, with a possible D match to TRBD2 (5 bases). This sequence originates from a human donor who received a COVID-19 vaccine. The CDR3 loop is CASSPGVYAGANVLTF. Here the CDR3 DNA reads TGCGCCAGCAGCCCCGGGGTCTACGCGGGGGCCAACGTCCTGACTTTC.